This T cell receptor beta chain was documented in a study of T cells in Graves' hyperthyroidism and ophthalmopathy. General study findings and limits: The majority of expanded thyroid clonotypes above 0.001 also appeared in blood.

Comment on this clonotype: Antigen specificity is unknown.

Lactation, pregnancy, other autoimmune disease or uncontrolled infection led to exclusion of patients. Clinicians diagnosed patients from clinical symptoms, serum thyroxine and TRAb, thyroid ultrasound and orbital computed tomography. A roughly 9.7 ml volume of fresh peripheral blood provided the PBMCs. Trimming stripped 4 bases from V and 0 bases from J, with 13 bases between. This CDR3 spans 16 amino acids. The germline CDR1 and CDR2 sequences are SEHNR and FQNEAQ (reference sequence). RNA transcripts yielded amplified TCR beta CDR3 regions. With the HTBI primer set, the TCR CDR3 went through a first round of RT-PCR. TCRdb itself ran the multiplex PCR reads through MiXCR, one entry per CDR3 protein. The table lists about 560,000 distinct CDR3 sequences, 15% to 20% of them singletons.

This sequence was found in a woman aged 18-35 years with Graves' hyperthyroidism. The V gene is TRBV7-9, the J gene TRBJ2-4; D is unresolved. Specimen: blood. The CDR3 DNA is TGTGCCAGCAGCTACGGTCCCGATCTAGCCAAAAACATTCAGTACTTC. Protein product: CASSYGPDLAKNIQYF. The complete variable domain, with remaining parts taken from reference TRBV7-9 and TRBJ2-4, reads DTGVSQNPRHKITKRGQNVTFRCDPISEHNRLYWYRQTLGQGPEFLTYFQNEAQLEKSRLLSDRFSAERPKGSFSTLEIQRTEQGDSAMYLCASSYGPDLAKNIQYFGAGTRLSVL.